This T cell receptor (beta chain) is from a study of Graves' ophthalmopathy and Graves' hyperthyroidism (dated by TCRdb to 2016 to 2018). About the full investigation: Peripheral blood was collected at initial diagnosis, before any treatment. TCR beta repertoire signatures were used to distinguish Graves' ophthalmopathy from Graves' hyperthyroidism and to predict progression to ophthalmopathy. In total, some 140 blood samples were TCR-sequenced: 40 to 45 ophthalmopathy, 75 hyperthyroidism and some 17 hyperthyroidism-to-ophthalmopathy patients. To explore V-J signatures distinguishing ophthalmopathy from hyperthyroidism, a discovery set of about a hundred patients (around 44 ophthalmopathy, about 57 stable hyperthyroidism) was enrolled. The independent validation cohort included 18 to 20 hyperthyroidism patients plus 17 patients who later progressed from hyperthyroidism to ophthalmopathy. In six hyperthyroidism patients, the T-cell repertoire of thyroid tissue was compared with the T-cell repertoire of blood. Once sampling was done, hyperthyroidism patients were given methimazole at a starting dose of 30 mg daily, while ophthalmopathy patients were given high-dose intravenous methylprednisolone. The 100 discovery patients were randomly split 7:3 into training and test sets.

The ophthalmopathy patients had moderately to severely active disease, with a Clinical Activity Score of 3 or higher, a NOSPECS grade of 4 or higher, and a disease duration of less than 3 months. Anyone with other autoimmune diseases, uncontrolled infections, pregnancy or lactation was excluded from the study. Diagnosis was based on clinical symptoms, serum thyroxine, TRAb, thyroid ultrasound and orbital computed tomography. Ficoll-Paque density gradient centrifugation was used to isolate PBMCs from about 9 ml of fresh peripheral blood. Total RNA was extracted using Trizol reagent, and RNA quality was checked on an Agilent 2100 Bioanalyzer. This clonotype was observed many times. Its antigen remains undetermined. Base qualities are not at hand, and no much larger clone is one base apart. The research as a whole found: Among expanded thyroid clonotypes with frequency above 0.001, most also showed up in blood, which suggests that blood repertoires may reflect the thyroid immune response. No statistical method was used to set the sample size in advance, and the investigators knew which group each participant was assigned to. In validation, the model predicted ophthalmopathy progression with about 71% sensitivity and 72.22% specificity; roughly 12 predicted patients were CT-confirmed with GO in a median of approximately six months. The 13-signature model separated ophthalmopathy from stable hyperthyroidism with roughly 88% sensitivity and about 81% specificity in cross-validation, and 80%/75% in the test set.

TCR beta CDR3 regions were amplified from RNA transcripts for repertoire sequencing. The first round of RT-PCR was done with HTBI primers and the Qiagen OneStep RT-PCR kit, and was followed by a second round of multiplex PCR, then size selection and purification. Sequencing of the libraries was carried out on an Illumina HiSeq2000 in paired-end mode with 100 bp reads. On the study's bioinformatics: SOAPnuke was used to process the reads, removing any read that contained adapters or uncalled bases, had a mean Phred below 15, or lacked an exact match to the constant primer or identifier. High-quality paired reads were merged with COPE v1.2.5. Each unique nucleotide sequence was treated as a clonotype, and MiTCR v1.1 was used to align the clonotypes to the IMGT TRB V, D and J references. Only V-J combinations with frequency above 0.0001 were analysed, covering 99% to 99.2% of repertoires. For each V-J combination, a TCR clonal expansion and chaos score was defined as the ratio of F50 clonal expansion to chaos observed in the TCRdist matrix. Features were reduced by Welch's t-statistics and random forest to over ten V-J combinations, which fed a naive Bayes classifier. The Morisita-Horn index was used to measure how similar the thyroid and blood repertoires were. TCRdb itself trimmed the public reads at Q25 with fastp, ran MiXCR and retained productive beta chains. Rows merge per CDR3 protein into single entries with the most common DNA and genes. The V and J calls reflect TCRdb's pipeline rather than the authors' work. This sample lists approximately 150,000 distinct CDR3 sequences; 30% to 45% were detected once. The ten largest clones capture approximately 8.9% of the sample.

CDR1 and CDR2 are drawn from the germline V gene (reference sequence): LNHDA, SQIVND. From the cysteine through the phenylalanine, the CDR3 covers 14 amino acids. Just CDR3 DNA is preserved here, 42 bases in frame from base 1. Relative to germline, V is 4 bases shorter and J is 5 bases shorter, with 14 bases between their ends. This TCR was recovered from a man aged 30 to 39 with Graves' ophthalmopathy. Donor details come from another sample of the same person, matched by shared clones. The chain is assembled from TRBV19 and TRBJ1-1; TRBD1 could be the D gene, as 6 bases match. What was sequenced was peripheral blood. Here the CDR3 is given as CASSTQGRDTEAFF. The DNA is as follows: TGTGCCAGTAGTACCCAGGGGAGGGATACTGAAGCTTTCTTT.